The sequence of this TCR beta chain was determined in a study of monozygotic twins with inflammatory bowel disease (dated by TCRdb to 2018 to 2020). The study in broad terms: The full study comprised 30 or so monozygotic twin pairs: nine German pairs (four IBD-concordant, five IBD-discordant) and 19 IBD-discordant Danish pairs. Each individual had, on average, about 151 000 unique TCRalpha sequences and 181 000 unique TCRbeta sequences available for analysis. Within discordant pairs, disease-associated traits were sought mainly by comparing IBD patients with their genetically identical healthy co-twins. Overall results and qualifications from the work: Measured by the inverse Simpson index, TCRbeta repertoire diversity was lower in IBD patients than in their healthy co-twins. The analysis was unable to tell different T cell subtypes apart. No single strong signal or clonotype linked to IBD turned up in the results, so the idea that one exists was not supported. Background noise and inter-individual variability may have been introduced into the repertoires by the differing immunosuppressive treatments among patients. Concordant and discordant twins showed no difference in repertoire similarity, possibly because of limited statistical power. IBD patients shared fewer clonotypes with other individuals than healthy twins did, most markedly in patients showing signs of disease activity.

Turning to this clonotype: Its antigen is unknown.

From each donor, an approximately 2.3 ml peripheral blood sample was drawn into PAXgene tubes and stored at -80 degrees C. Without T cell sorting, total RNA was isolated from whole blood using the PAXgene blood miRNA kit on an automated QIAcube. Deep TCRalpha and TCRbeta repertoire profiling with unique molecular barcoding was performed on peripheral blood of monozygotic twin pairs concordant or discordant for inflammatory bowel disease. Smoking habits were recorded for all twin pairs, and individuals were classified as current, former or never smokers. The method was 5' RACE. For each TCR library, about 4,000 ng of total RNA was used. For each sample, cDNA synthesis with SMARTScribe reverse transcriptase was split into eight separate reactions. During cDNA synthesis, template switching introduced unique molecular identifiers that contained a 6-nucleotide sample barcode. TCRalpha and TCRbeta cDNA was amplified by two nested PCRs of 16 and 9 cycles, with bead purification after each PCR. Before amplification, the cDNA was treated with uracil DNA-glycosylase and purified using the QIAquick PCR purification kit. The second PCR added Illumina TruSeq-compatible adapters along with sample-specific barcodes. TapeStation and Qubit were used to check library quality and concentration, and 4.5 to 6.5 ng of each library was pooled. Sequencing of the pooled libraries was done on an Illumina HiSeq2500 single-index Rapid Run using custom sequencing primers and 2 x 100 bp reads. Concerning the study's data processing: PCR and sequencing errors were corrected by UMI-based consensus assembly using MiGEC version 1.2.6. MiXCR version 2.1.1 handled V(D)J alignment, clonotype assembly and CDR3 extraction. Normalisation of gene usage, clonotype sharing and MAIT/NKT TCR abundance was achieved by analysing the top 1000, 10 000 and 20 000 clonotypes per sample. After downsampling to 27 000 UMIs, diversity was calculated as the inverse Simpson index using the vegan R package. Statistical testing used paired Mann-Whitney U tests on the discordant twin pairs and applied Benjamini-Hochberg correction for multiple testing. Each CDR3 protein sequence appears as one entry after TCRdb reprocessed the reads, and no DNA is included. The V and J calls were determined by TCRdb, not by the authors. The record for this sample contains more than 350,000 distinct CDR3 sequences. Roughly 2.3% of the sample is held by the ten biggest clonotypes.

CDR1 and CDR2, per the germline V gene, are MDHEN and SYDVKM. From the cysteine through the phenylalanine, the CDR3 covers 15 amino acids. The DNA is unrecorded. This clonotype originated in a human donor with ulcerative colitis or Crohn's disease, or a healthy co-twin of an affected twin (not recorded which). The rearrangement combines TRBV28 with TRBJ2-1; the TCRdb D gene call, TRBD1, has no DNA to confirm it. The source material was blood. The CDR3 in this case is CASSFFGQGYNEQFF.